These 21 T cell receptor beta chains originate from one sample sequenced in a study of cytomegalovirus exposure and HLA in healthy donors (dated by TCRdb to the late 2010s). Receptors were amplified or captured by the immunoSEQ multiplex PCR assay. The multiplex PCR relied on a mix of 60 forward primers for TCR Vbeta segments and 13 reverse primers for TCR Jbeta segments. Sourced from immuneACCESS, this table was stored by TCRdb with only in-frame sequences that have V and J called. A share of the clones is absent; for the studies checked, an unresolved V gene accounts for under half, and the remainder has no known explanation. Here the sample has about 130,000 clones; 65% to 80% occur a single time. About 1.7% of the sample goes to the ten largest clones. Material for sequencing was PBMCs. The origin of the receptors is a woman aged 40 to 50 in good health and CMV-seronegative.

The chain combines TRBV7-3 with TRBJ2-1, with 10 bases lining up with TRBD1. J lost 8 bases, V lost 5 bases, and 6 bases had no gene match. The CDR3 consists of 14 residues. From germline, CDR1 is SGHTA and CDR2 FQGTGA. CDR3 sequence (DNA): TGTGCCAGCAGCCTCGGGACAGGGGTTCATGAGCAGTTCTTC. Amino acid sequence: CASSLGTGVHEQFF.

J is TRBJ2-2 and V is TRBV7-9, with 9 bases lining up with TRBD1. V lost 4 bases and J lost 6; bases outside the gene matches: 6. The CDR3 loop spans 15 amino acids. CDR1 is SEHNR, CDR2 FQNEAQ, per germline (reference sequence). CDR3 loop: CASSWDRVASGELFF. In DNA, the CDR3 is TGTGCCAGCAGCTGGGACAGGGTAGCTTCCGGGGAGCTGTTTTTT.

The chain carries TRBV28 and TRBJ2-2, with D maybe TRBD1 (8 bases). Germline V gene lookup returns CDR1 MDHEN and CDR2 SYDVKM. V was clipped by 3 bases and J by 5 bases, with 13 bases between them. This CDR3 contains 15 residues. The chain's CDR3 is CASSFYRGGTGELFF. The CDR3 DNA reads TGTGCCAGCAGTTTTTACAGGGGGGGGACCGGGGAGCTGTTTTTT.

V gene TRBV10-1 combines with J gene TRBJ2-1, with D unresolved. Germline CDR1 is WNHNN and CDR2 is SYGVQD (reference sequence). Trimming shortened V by 7 bases and J by 6 bases, and 4 bases separated the two germline ends. This CDR3 spans 10 amino acids. The DNA for the CDR3 is TGCGCCAGCACCCTCAATGAGCAGTTCTTC. Translation gives CASTLNEQFF.

J is TRBJ2-7 and V is TRBV5-1, with D possibly matching TRBD2 (6 bases). There are 15 residues in the CDR3. The V end was cut by 2 bases, the J end by 4 bases, with 16 bases between. CDR1 and CDR2 (germline): SGHRS, YFSETQ. CDR3 DNA sequence: TGCGCCAGCAGCTTCTCGACGGGGGTTGGGTACGAGCAGTACTTC. Its translation: CASSFSTGVGYEQYF.

The chain has TRBV7-2 and TRBJ1-1; D not resolved. V dropped 5 bases and J dropped 3 bases, with 16 bases sitting between them. The germline gives CDR1 SGHTA, CDR2 FQGNSA. This CDR3 has 15 amino acids. CDR3 sequence (DNA): TGTGCCAGCAGCCAAGGAGGCGGATGGTACACTGAAGCTTTCTTT. This codes for CASSQGGGWYTEAFF.

To note about this clone: The sample carries other DNA sequences with the same CDR3. This chain uses TRBV5-1 with TRBJ1-1; D unresolved. The CDR3 length is 14 residues. In germline, CDR1 is SGHRS, CDR2 YFSETQ. Trimming removed 0 bases at V and 1 base at J, with 7 bases between. The CDR3 coding sequence is TGCGCCAGCAGCTTGGCCGGTCCGAACACTGAAGCTTTCTTT. This sequence encodes CASSLAGPNTEAFF.

This chain links TRBV5-1 with TRBJ2-3, with 10 bases aligning to TRBD2. The trim removed 6 bases at V and 0 bases at J, leaving 7 bases unmatched. CDR3 size: 16 residues. Germline lookup yields CDR1 SGHRS and CDR2 YFSETQ. This CDR3 is CASTRTSGTSTDTQYF. CDR3 bases: TGCGCCAGCACCCGGACTAGCGGAACTAGCACAGATACGCAGTATTTT.

The chain is built from TRBV30 and TRBJ1-4, with D possibly TRBD1 on 6 matching bases. Looked up from germline, CDR1 is GTSNPN and CDR2 is SVGIG (reference sequence). The CDR3 length is 15 residues. V lost 3 bases, J lost 0 bases, and 11 bases lay in between. CDR3 region: CAWRQGFATNEKLFF. The CDR3 DNA follows: TGTGCCTGGAGGCAGGGGTTCGCAACTAATGAAAAACTGTTTTTT.

The rearrangement links TRBV6-4 to TRBJ1-5, with TRBD1 as a possible D gene (6 bases). Germline V gene data show CDR1 as MRHNA and CDR2 as SNTAGT. CDR3 length: 13 residues. V gave up 5 bases and J gave up 6 bases, with 11 bases separating them. The CDR3 spells CASSSGAGQPQHF. The CDR3 DNA follows: TGTGCCAGCAGTTCAGGGGCGGGTCAGCCCCAGCATTTT.

For this clone: The DNA is left out, because the CDR3 cannot be placed on it with certainty; the CDR3 is given as TCRdb lists it. The CDR3 protein is CASSSSTGGHYEQYF. The chain employs TRBV6-5 and TRBJ2-7; the table calls TRBD1, which could not be checked here. Germline CDR1 is MNHEY and CDR2 is SVGAGI. With termini counted, the CDR3 has 15 amino acids.

CDR3 bases: TGTGCCAGAAGCTGGCACAGGGACGACTATGGCTACACCTTC. Protein: CARSWHRDDYGYTF. V and J are TRBV5-3 and TRBJ1-2; D might be TRBD1 (6 bases). TRBV5-3 qualifies as an ORF whose function is uncertain. Trimming removed 3 bases from V and 3 bases from J, with 12 bases in between. This CDR3 is 14 amino acids long.

This chain links TRBV6-5 with TRBJ2-3; D remains unclear. The CDR3 is made up of 13 amino acids. Germline loops: CDR1 MNHEY, CDR2 SVGAGI. V lost 7 bases and J lost 3, with 11 bases in between. The CDR3 here is CASKERWTDTQYF. The CDR3 DNA reads TGTGCCAGCAAAGAGCGTTGGACAGATACGCAGTATTTT.

The chain combines TRBV28 with TRBJ1-2, with a possible D match to TRBD1 (6 bases). The CDR3 length is 14 residues. Germline lookup yields CDR1 MDHEN and CDR2 SYDVKM. V was pared by 7 bases and J by 2 bases, with 14 bases between. The CDR3 here is CASTRTAPNYGYTF. The CDR3 bases are TGTGCCAGCACTAGGACAGCGCCCAACTATGGCTACACCTTC.

V gene TRBV5-4 combines with J gene TRBJ2-3; 9 nucleotides match TRBD1. This CDR3 spans 13 amino acids. The germline V gene encodes CDR1 SGHNT and CDR2 YYREEE (reference sequence). V gave up 10 bases and J gave up 1 base; unmatched junction bases: 4. CDR3 residues: CAFRTGGTDTQYF. CDR3 coding DNA: TGTGCCTTCCGGACAGGGGGCACAGATACGCAGTATTTT.

The chain is built from TRBV27 and TRBJ2-7; weak D call: TRBD2 (7 bases). The CDR3 has 14 amino acids. Germline values: CDR1 MNHEY, CDR2 SMNVEV (reference sequence). Trimming removed 2 bases from V and 3 bases from J, with 11 bases in between. The CDR3 loop reads CASSLRGGRYEQYF. The CDR3, as DNA: TGTGCCAGCAGTTTAAGGGGGGGCCGCTACGAGCAGTACTTC.

In its sample, this clone was seen a few times. The rearrangement joins TRBV28 to TRBJ1-5, with 9 bases aligning to TRBD1. V lost 9 bases and J lost 2; bases outside the gene matches: 14. Per germline, CDR1 MDHEN and CDR2 SYDVKM. The CDR3 is 17 residues long. CDR3 amino acids: CASSPGTGLGGNQPQHF. In DNA form, the CDR3 reads TGTGCCAGTTCCCCCGGGACAGGGTTGGGTGGCAATCAGCCCCAGCATTTT.

This clone appeared a single time. The chain couples TRBV4-1 to TRBJ1-2; D is unclear. V lost 1 base and J lost 6, with 12 bases in between. The CDR3 sequence is 14 residues long. Germline V gene lookup returns CDR1 MGHRA and CDR2 YSYEKL. In DNA form, the CDR3 reads TGCGCCAGCAGCCAAGGAAGTTCTATGGATGGCTACACCTTC. Translating gives CASSQGSSMDGYTF.

J is TRBJ2-5 and V is TRBV9; 9 bases fit TRBD2. The CDR3 loop spans 15 amino acids. Germline V gives CDR1 SGDLS, CDR2 YYNGEE. With V trimmed by 3 bases and J by 6 bases, 9 bases remained unmatched. This chain's CDR3 is CASSDAGTSIQTQYF. CDR3 sequence (DNA): TGTGCCAGCAGCGACGCCGGGACTAGCATTCAGACCCAGTACTTC. The full variable domain, its missing parts supplied by reference TRBV9 and TRBJ2-5, is DSGVTQTPKHLITATGQRVTLRCSPRSGDLSVYWYQQSLDQGLQFLIQYYNGEERAKGNILERFSAQQFPDLHSELNLSSLELGDSALYFCASSDAGTSIQTQYFGPGTRLLVL.

The genes are TRBV19 and TRBJ1-5; 9 nucleotides agree with TRBD1. The junction had 4 bases not matched to a gene; V was cut back by 3 bases and J by 4 bases. Germline loops: CDR1 LNHDA, CDR2 SQIVND (reference sequence). This CDR3 has 15 residues. CDR3 loop: CASSMIGTGNQPQHF. CDR3 nucleotides: TGTGCCAGTAGTATGATTGGGACAGGGAATCAGCCCCAGCATTTT.

The rearrangement links TRBV5-1 to TRBJ2-7, with D tentatively TRBD1 (6 bases). Per germline, CDR1 SGHRS and CDR2 YFSETQ. The V end lost 5 bases, the J end lost 5 bases, and 17 bases lay between the germline ends. The CDR3 extends over 14 amino acids. The CDR3 nucleotides are TGCGCCAGCAGACCCCAACAGGGTTGGAACGAGCAGTACTTC. It specifies CASRPQQGWNEQYF. The full variable domain, rest sourced from reference TRBV5-1 and TRBJ2-7, is KAGVTQTPRYLIKTRGQQVTLSCSPISGHRSVSWYQQTPGQGLQFLFEYFSETQRNKGNFPGRFSGRQFSNSRSEMNVSTLELGDSALYLCASRPQQGWNEQYFGPGTRLTVT.